The 20 T cell receptor beta chains reported below all come from one sample, sequenced in a study of vaccination effects on CD4 cells after COVID-19 (dated by TCRdb to 2022 to 2024). Library prep was done by the immunoSEQ multiplex PCR assay. The source is immuneACCESS, and TCRdb retained only in-frame sequences with V and J called. Part of the clones is not carried over; for the studies checked, unresolved V genes explain less than half of this, and the remainder is unexplained. For this sample the table gives over 45,000 clones, of which around 70% were detected only once. Clones ranked in the top ten supply about 7% of the sample. After around 10 days of culture, CD4+ T cells were isolated with the EasySep CD4+ T cell isolation kit. Participants received two doses of either the BNT162b2 or the mRNA-1273 mRNA SARS-CoV-2 vaccine. These receptors have no identified antigens. The sequences come from CD4+ T cells from PBMCs cultured without peptide, collected after COVID-19 vaccination. The receptors originated from a human donor who received a COVID-19 vaccine.

The rearrangement joins TRBV6-6 to TRBJ2-7; perhaps TRBD2 as D (6 bases). The CDR3 contains 15 residues. The ends were cut back, 2 bases at V and 7 bases at J, with 18 bases in the middle. From germline, CDR1 is MNHNY and CDR2 SVGAGI (reference sequence). The CDR3: CASSYGTPSGGEQYF. The CDR3 DNA follows: TGTGCCAGCAGTTACGGAACTCCGAGTGGGGGGGAGCAGTACTTC.

The chain carries TRBV6-4 and TRBJ2-7; 12 nucleotides match TRBD1. Per the germline V gene, CDR1 is MRHNA and CDR2 is SNTAGT. There are 15 residues in the CDR3. The V gene end was trimmed by 2 bases and the J gene end by 6 bases; junction bases not matched to a gene: 5. The CDR3 DNA is TGTGCCAGCAGTGACCCCGGGACAGGGGGCTCCGAGCAGTACTTC. Translated: CASSDPGTGGSEQYF.

This clone turned up a few times. The gene calls are TRBV7-9 and TRBJ1-4, with a possible D match to TRBD1 (5 bases). CDR3 length: 14 residues. Between the trimmed V and J ends, which lost 3 bases and 2 bases, there was a span of 7 bases. The germline CDR1 and CDR2 sequences are SEHNR and FQNEAQ (reference sequence). Written as DNA, the CDR3 is TGTGCCAGCAGCTTGGGGGGGACTAATGAAAAACTGTTTTTT. This codes for CASSLGGTNEKLFF. Complete variable domain (other parts from reference TRBV7-9 and TRBJ1-4): DTGVSQNPRHKITKRGQNVTFRCDPISEHNRLYWYRQTLGQGPEFLTYFQNEAQLEKSRLLSDRFSAERPKGSFSTLEIQRTEQGDSAMYLCASSLGGTNEKLFFGSGTQLSVL.

This clone was recorded once. The V gene is TRBV9, the J gene TRBJ2-5; possibly TRBD2 for D (6 bases). V shed 7 bases and J shed 1 base, with 11 bases lying between them. Per germline, CDR1 SGDLS and CDR2 YYNGEE. CDR3 length: 13 residues. As DNA, the CDR3 is TGTGCCAGCGGGCGGGGTCTCCAAGAGACCCAGTACTTC. This codes for CASGRGLQETQYF.

The J gene is TRBJ2-5, the V gene TRBV5-6; either TRBD1 or TRBD2 may fit D (5 bases each). V was pared by 7 bases and J by 3 bases, with 13 bases between. CDR1 and CDR2 from the germline V gene are SGHDT and YYEEEE. The CDR3 contains 13 residues. CDR3 sequence reads: CASLGADKETQYF. For the CDR3, the DNA is TGTGCCAGCCTCGGGGCGGATAAAGAGACCCAGTACTTC.

The rearrangement uses TRBV20-1 and TRBJ2-3, with 7 bases fitting TRBD2. The V gene end was trimmed by 3 bases and the J gene end by 1 base; junction bases not matched to a gene: 7. This CDR3 contains 15 residues. Germline values: CDR1 DFQATT, CDR2 SNEGSKA (reference sequence). CDR3 protein: CSASVSSGGTDTQYF. DNA of the CDR3: TGCAGTGCTAGTGTTTCCAGCGGGGGCACAGATACGCAGTATTTT.

The chain carries TRBV3-1 (or the pseudogene TRBV3-2) and TRBJ1-2; D might be TRBD1 (6 bases). The CDR3 is made up of 15 amino acids. The V end was cut by 0 bases, the J end by 4 bases, with 12 bases between. The V gene's germline CDR1 is LGHDT and CDR2 YNNKEL (reference sequence). DNA of the CDR3: TGTGCCAGCAGCCAAGAAGCACAGGGAATCTATGGCTACACCTTC. Protein sequence: CASSQEAQGIYGYTF.

This rearrangement joins TRBV21-1 to TRBJ2-7. TRBV21-1 is classified as a pseudogene. This CDR3 has 19 residues. The CDR3 coding sequence is TGTGCCAGCAGCAAATCTCGTAAGGGACCTCAAGCACGTTCCTACGAGCAGTACTTC. Encoded protein: CASSKSRKGPQARSYEQYF.

This clone was observed a few times. The rearrangement links TRBV19 to TRBJ1-5; no clear D. In germline, CDR1 is LNHDA, CDR2 SQIVND (reference sequence). Trimming took 7 bases from V and 9 from J, leaving 19 bases between them. CDR3 size: 14 residues. The DNA for the CDR3 is TGTGCCAGTAAAACCGGGTCCCGGGTAGGGCCCCAGCATTTT. It specifies CASKTGSRVGPQHF.

J is TRBJ1-2 and V is TRBV4-2; 12 bases are shared with TRBD1. CDR3 length equals 15 residues. Germline CDR1 and CDR2: LGHNA and YNFKEQ. V trimming: 1 base; J trimming: 7 bases; junction bases outside the gene matches: 4. The CDR3 region is CASSQGGDRGLGYTF. CDR3 DNA sequence: TGTGCCAGCAGCCAAGGAGGGGACAGGGGGCTTGGCTACACCTTC.

V is TRBV7-9 and J is TRBJ1-2; perhaps TRBD1 as D (6 bases). The CDR3 covers 12 residues. Germline lookup yields CDR1 SEHNR and CDR2 FQNEAQ (reference sequence). Deletions cut 2 bases from V and 8 bases from J, with 9 bases between. As DNA, the CDR3 is TGTGCCAGCAGCTTATCAGGGACAGGCTACACCTTC. Encoded protein: CASSLSGTGYTF.

V and J are TRBV6-5 and TRBJ1-3; TRBD1 aligns across 8 bases. V shed 8 bases and J 3 bases; nucleotides not matched to a gene: 0. The germline V gene has CDR1 MNHEY and CDR2 SVGAGI. The CDR3 has 12 residues. CDR3 nucleotide sequence: TGTGCCAGCGGACAGGGTGGAAACACCATATATTTT. Protein product: CASGQGGNTIYF.

CDR3 bases: TGTGCCAGCTCACCCAGGGGAGTCACAGATACGCAGTATTTT. Amino acid sequence: CASSPRGVTDTQYF. The J gene is TRBJ2-3, the V gene TRBV18; D is possibly TRBD1 (6 bases). The V gene's germline CDR1 is KGHSH and CDR2 LQKENI. The V end lost 3 bases, the J end lost 2 bases, and 9 bases lay between the germline ends. The CDR3 totals 14 residues.

This clone appeared a few times. The chain recombines TRBV2 with TRBJ2-1; D remains ambiguous. The CDR3 loop spans 12 amino acids. Germline V lookup: CDR1 SNHLY, CDR2 FYNNEI. The V and J ends lost 3 bases and 7 bases respectively, with 7 bases between them. CDR3 bases: TGTGCCAGCAGTGAGCTCGGGAATGAGCAGTTCTTC. This translates into CASSELGNEQFF.

V usage is TRBV30 and J usage is TRBJ2-7; the D gene is possibly TRBD1 (7 bases). The V gene lost 2 bases and the J gene lost 3 bases, with 14 bases spanning the gap. This CDR3 has 14 residues. Germline V CDR1 and CDR2: GTSNPN, SVGIG (reference sequence). The CDR3 sequence: CAWSRGDSLYEQYF. Written as DNA, the CDR3 is TGTGCCTGGAGTAGGGGGGACAGTCTCTACGAGCAGTACTTC.

V gene TRBV24-1 combines with J gene TRBJ1-3; 7 bases line up with TRBD1. V lost 6 bases to trimming and J lost 0 bases; unmatched junction nucleotides: 4. CDR1 and CDR2 (germline): KGHDR, SFDVKD. CDR3 size: 15 residues. The CDR3 DNA is TGTGCCACCAGTCAGGGGGAGAGCTCTGGAAACACCATATATTTT. Its protein is CATSQGESSGNTIYF.

V usage is TRBV5-1 and J usage is TRBJ2-1; D remains unclear. The CDR3 consists of 14 residues. Germline V lookup: CDR1 SGHRS, CDR2 YFSETQ. With 7 bases removed from V and 5 bases from J, the gap between germline ends came to 16 bases. The CDR3 region has the DNA TGCGCCAGCCGACCGGGTCTGGCAGACAATGAGCAGTTCTTC. Protein: CASRPGLADNEQFF.

This clone occurred once. V usage is TRBV20-1 and J usage is TRBJ2-1, with 9 nucleotides matching TRBD2. Trimming removed 3 bases from V and 7 bases from J; junction bases left unmatched: 7. This CDR3 is built from 14 residues. The germline V gene has CDR1 DFQATT and CDR2 SNEGSKA (reference sequence). The CDR3 sequence: CSASGGRASNEQFF. The CDR3 DNA reads as TGCAGTGCTAGTGGCGGGAGGGCCTCGAATGAGCAGTTCTTC.

The DNA for the CDR3 is TGTGCCAGCAGTTCGACCCCTCAGCCCCAGCATTTT. This codes for CASSSTPQPQHF. V gene TRBV6-5 combines with J gene TRBJ1-5, with unresolved D. V was shortened by 4 bases and J by 6 bases, with 7 bases between the two germline ends. Germline V gene sequence: CDR1 MNHEY, CDR2 SVGAGI. The CDR3 is 12 amino acids.

The V call is TRBV4-1, the J call TRBJ2-1; tentatively, D is TRBD2 (6 bases). The germline gives CDR1 MGHRA, CDR2 YSYEKL. CDR3 size: 18 residues. V was trimmed by 0 bases and J by 7 bases, leaving 22 bases between them. The CDR3 nucleotides are TGCGCCAGCAGCCAAGAACCCACCACGTGGCTAGCGCAGAATGAGCAGTTCTTC. This codes for CASSQEPTTWLAQNEQFF.